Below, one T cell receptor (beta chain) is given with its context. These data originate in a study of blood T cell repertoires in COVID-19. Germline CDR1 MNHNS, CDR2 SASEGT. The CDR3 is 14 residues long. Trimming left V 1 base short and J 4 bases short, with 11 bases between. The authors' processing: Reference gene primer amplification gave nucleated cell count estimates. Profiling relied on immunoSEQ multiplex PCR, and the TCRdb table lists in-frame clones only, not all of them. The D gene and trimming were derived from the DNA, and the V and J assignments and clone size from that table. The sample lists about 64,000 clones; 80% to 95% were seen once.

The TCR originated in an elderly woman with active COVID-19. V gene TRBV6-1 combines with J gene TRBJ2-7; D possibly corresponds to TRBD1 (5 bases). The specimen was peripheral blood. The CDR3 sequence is CASSEDRLRYEQYF. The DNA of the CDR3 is TGTGCCAGCAGTGAAGACAGGTTAAGGTACGAGCAGTACTTC.